These 25 T cell receptor beta chains were all obtained from the same sample, sequenced in a study of neurological immune-mediated disorders. TCRdb used MiXCR to reprocess the 5' RACE reads, holding one entry per CDR3 protein. The sample includes fewer than 35,000 distinct CDR3 sequences, about 3.5% seen only once; the top ten take 7% to 8.5%. The sequenced sample was PBMCs. The receptors shown here come from a woman aged 25 to 39 with multiple sclerosis.

Many counts were recorded for this clonotype. CDR3 region: CASSFSRGDWDTQYF. CDR3 DNA sequence: TGTGCCAGCAGCTTTTCCAGGGGGGACTGGGATACGCAGTATTTT. This chain uses TRBV7-2 with TRBJ2-3, with a tentative D call TRBD1 (7 bases). Trimming took off 3 bases at V and 6 bases at J, with 16 bases between the two ends. This CDR3 is built from 15 residues. Germline V gene data show CDR1 as SGHTA and CDR2 as FQGNSA.

This clonotype was picked up many times. This chain connects TRBV15 to TRBJ2-3, with D perhaps matching TRBD2 (7 bases). Germline V lookup: CDR1 LNHNV, CDR2 YYDKDF (reference sequence). CDR3 length: 14 amino acids. Trimming left V 3 bases short and J 3 bases short, with 10 bases between. Here the CDR3 DNA reads TGTGCCACCAGCAGCGGGGGGCCTACAGATACGCAGTATTTT. The encoded protein is CATSSGGPTDTQYF.

About this clonotype: Being one base from a much bigger clone, this may be a read error. The V gene is TRBV20-1, the J gene TRBJ2-1; no clear D. The length of the CDR3 is 12 residues. Germline CDR1 is DFQATT and CDR2 is SNEGSKA (reference sequence). V lost 5 bases and J lost 4, with 9 bases in between. CDR3: CSALERYNEQFF. CDR3 DNA sequence: TGCAGTGCTCTAGAAAGATACAATGAGCAGTTCTTC.

This clonotype was recorded at least ten times. The chain employs TRBV7-2 and TRBJ2-2, with no clear D. Trimming pared 1 base from V and 5 bases from J, leaving 5 bases between. There are 13 residues in the CDR3. The germline gives CDR1 SGHTA, CDR2 FQGNSA. The CDR3 DNA follows: TGTGCCAGCAGCTTAGAACGGACCGGGGAGCTGTTTTTT. Its protein product is CASSLERTGELFF.

The sample holds many counts of this clonotype. This chain connects TRBV10-1 to TRBJ2-7; D not resolved. This CDR3 contains 14 residues. Trimming cost V 4 bases and J 9 bases, with 19 bases left between them. From germline, CDR1 is WNHNN and CDR2 SYGVQD (reference sequence). As DNA, the CDR3 is TGCGCCAGCAGTGTGACCCCGGCCGTACGAGGGCAGTACTTC. Its translation is CASSVTPAVRGQYF.

This clonotype was recorded many times. One junction end does not reproduce the germline sequence, and a read error may be involved. The CDR3 DNA reads TGCGCCAGCAGCCAAGAGGACAGGGCGCATTCACCCCTCAACTTT. It specifies CASSQEDRAHSPLNF. The chain links TRBV4-3 to TRBJ1-6; 8 bases fit TRBD1. The CDR3 totals 15 residues. Germline lookup yields CDR1 LGHNA and CDR2 YSLEER.

This clonotype was recorded many times. This chain connects TRBV5-1 to TRBJ2-5; tentative D call: TRBD1 (6 bases). The V gene lost 0 bases and the J gene lost 1 base, with 7 bases spanning the gap. This CDR3 is built from 14 residues. Per the germline V gene, CDR1 is SGHRS and CDR2 is YFSETQ. CDR3: CASSLGTVQETQYF. As DNA, the CDR3 is TGCGCCAGCAGCTTGGGGACAGTCCAAGAGACCCAGTACTTC.

There are many counts of this clonotype. J is TRBJ2-5 and V is TRBV7-2; the match to TRBD1 covers 7 bases. This CDR3 contains 14 residues. With 3 bases clipped from V and 1 base from J, the junction kept 2 bases outside the gene matches. The V gene's germline CDR1 is SGHTA and CDR2 FQGNSA. This CDR3 is CASSLTGSQETQYF. For the CDR3, the DNA is TGTGCCAGCAGCTTGACAGGGTCCCAAGAGACCCAGTACTTC.

This clonotype was seen only a few times. The V gene is TRBV3-1, the J gene TRBJ1-5; a possible D gene is TRBD1 (5 bases). V gave up 4 bases and J gave up 6 bases, with 13 bases separating them. The germline V gene has CDR1 LGHDT and CDR2 YNNKEL (reference sequence). This CDR3 comprises 14 residues. DNA of the CDR3: TGTGCCAGCAGCCGGGGCGACGGGAGTCAGCCCCAGCATTTT. This codes for CASSRGDGSQPQHF.

This clonotype turned up a few times. The CDR3 DNA follows: TGCGCCAGCAGCTTGGTCCAGGGGAGGAACGAGCAGTACTTC. It specifies CASSLVQGRNEQYF. V gene TRBV5-1 combines with J gene TRBJ2-7, with D possibly being TRBD1 or TRBD2 (6 bases each). Trimming pared 0 bases from V and 5 bases from J, leaving 12 bases between. Germline CDR1 reads SGHRS; CDR2 reads YFSETQ. There are 14 residues in the CDR3.

By its share, this clonotype is medium-sized. The chain carries TRBV9 and TRBJ2-2; TRBD1 aligns across 7 bases. CDR3 length: 14 amino acids. Germline loops: CDR1 SGDLS, CDR2 YYNGEE. V shed 4 bases, J shed 7 bases, and the junction held 7 bases outside the gene matches. CDR3 coding DNA: TGTGCCAGCAGCATTGACAGGGCGGGCGGGGAGCTGTTTTTT. It yields the protein CASSIDRAGGELFF.

This clonotype came up many times. Being one base from a much bigger clone, this may be a read error. The chain links TRBV14 to TRBJ1-2, with unresolved D. The germline CDR1 and CDR2 sequences are SGHDN and FVKESK. The V and J ends lost 3 bases and 4 bases respectively, with 12 bases between them. The length of the CDR3 is 14 residues. The CDR3 sequence is CASSQLESFYGYTF. The CDR3 bases are TGTGCCAGCAGCCAGTTGGAAAGTTTCTATGGCTACACCTTC.

V and J are TRBV3-1 and TRBJ2-1; possibly TRBD2 for D (8 bases). The germline CDR1 and CDR2 sequences are LGHDT and YNNKEL (reference sequence). The V end lost 0 bases, the J end lost 9 bases, and 18 bases lay between the germline ends. The CDR3 has 16 amino acids. The CDR3 loop is CASSQDLTSGQVEQFF. DNA for the CDR3: TGTGCCAGCAGCCAAGATTTAACTAGCGGACAGGTTGAGCAGTTCTTC.

This clonotype occurred many times. The rearrangement joins TRBV12-3 or TRBV12-4 to TRBJ1-1, with D possibly matching TRBD1 (5 bases). With 6 bases removed from V and 7 bases from J, the gap between germline ends came to 9 bases. The CDR3 loop spans 11 amino acids. The DNA of the CDR3 is TGTGCCAGCAGGATTCAGGGTGAAGCTTTCTTT. Amino acid sequence: CASRIQGEAFF.

Concerning this clonotype: Possible read error: a much larger clone is one base away. J is TRBJ2-7 and V is TRBV5-1; no reliable D call. Trimming pared 2 bases from V and 7 bases from J, leaving 16 bases between. The CDR3 extends over 14 amino acids. Germline V CDR1 and CDR2: SGHRS, YFSETQ. The CDR3 DNA follows: TGCGCCAGCAGCTTTTTCAAGACTGGGCAAGAGCAGTACTTC. Amino acid sequence: CASSFFKTGQEQYF.

This clonotype was detected ten times or more. CDR3 region: CASSQVGTVQPQHF. In DNA form, the CDR3 reads TGCGCCAGCAGCCAAGTCGGGACAGTTCAGCCCCAGCATTTT. The rearrangement links TRBV4-1 to TRBJ1-5; 7 nucleotides align to TRBD1. The trim removed 1 base at V and 6 bases at J, leaving 3 bases unmatched. Germline CDR1 reads MGHRA; CDR2 reads YSYEKL. CDR3 size: 14 residues.

This clonotype appeared many times. The chain combines TRBV7-2 with TRBJ2-7; 7 nucleotides align to TRBD1. CDR3 length: 15 residues. V was clipped by 5 bases and J by 2 bases; unmatched bases: 9. The germline V gene encodes CDR1 SGHTA and CDR2 FQGNSA. The CDR3 is CASSVRSQGAYEQYF. The CDR3 nucleotides read TGTGCCAGCAGCGTGCGCTCCCAGGGGGCCTACGAGCAGTACTTC.

This clonotype was seen repeatedly, ten times or more. The chain recombines TRBV5-1 with TRBJ2-5, with TRBD1 identical over 7 bases. This CDR3 has 14 residues. V dropped 4 bases and J dropped 5; count of bases not matched to a gene: 8. CDR1 and CDR2 from the germline V gene are SGHRS and YFSETQ. CDR3 sequence: CASSQPGQRETQYF. The CDR3 DNA reads TGCGCCAGCAGCCAACCGGGACAGAGGGAGACCCAGTACTTC. Variable domain in full (rest from reference TRBV5-1 and TRBJ2-5): KAGVTQTPRYLIKTRGQQVTLSCSPISGHRSVSWYQQTPGQGLQFLFEYFSETQRNKGNFPGRFSGRQFSNSRSEMNVSTLELGDSALYLCASSQPGQRETQYFGPGTRLLVL.

This clonotype was seen a few times. A much larger clone differs by one base, so this may be a read error. This rearrangement joins TRBV5-6 to TRBJ1-1; 7 nucleotides agree with TRBD1. Germline assignment: CDR1 SGHDT and CDR2 YYEEEE. The CDR3 has 14 residues. Unmatched junction bases numbered 10, after V lost 4 bases and J lost 7 bases. CDR3 region: CASSPTQGVHEAFF. The CDR3 bases are TGTGCCAGCAGCCCGACCCAGGGGGTCCATGAAGCTTTCTTT.

Ten or more counts support this clonotype. This chain uses TRBV5-1 with TRBJ2-1, with D possibly TRBD2 on 6 matching bases. With 4 bases removed from V and 5 bases from J, the gap between germline ends came to 13 bases. This CDR3 spans 14 amino acids. CDR1 is SGHRS, CDR2 YFSETQ, per germline. The CDR3 spells CASSRLASHNEQFF. In nucleotides, the CDR3 is TGCGCCAGCAGCCGTCTAGCGAGTCACAATGAGCAGTTCTTC.

This clonotype has a count of ten or more. The chain employs TRBV12-3 or TRBV12-4 and TRBJ1-1, with D possibly TRBD1 on 6 matching bases. The CDR3 is 14 residues long. With 6 bases removed from V and 3 bases from J, the gap between germline ends came to 14 bases. CDR3 protein: CASRDTGRDTEAFF. In DNA form, the CDR3 reads TGTGCCAGCAGGGATACAGGGAGGGACACTGAAGCTTTCTTT.

This clonotype has a count of ten or more. This clone may be a read error of a much larger clone one base away. This rearrangement joins TRBV24-1 to TRBJ1-2; the D is unclear. CDR3 length equals 14 residues. Germline CDR1 and CDR2: KGHDR and SFDVKD. V shed 4 bases and J shed 4 bases, with 12 bases lying between them. In DNA form, the CDR3 reads TGTGCCACCAGTGAGCCGGGAACGGTCTATGGCTACACCTTC. This encodes CATSEPGTVYGYTF.

This clonotype showed up many times. CDR3 bases: TGCAGGGTAAACAGGGCCAATGAGCAGTTCTTC. This gives the protein CRVNRANEQFF. V and J are TRBV20-1 and TRBJ2-1; TRBD1 is a possible D gene (6 bases). The CDR3 is 11 amino acids. Germline V CDR1 and CDR2: DFQATT, SNEGSKA (reference sequence).

There are many counts of this clonotype. Germline and junction disagree at one end, which may indicate a read error. V is TRBV7-6 and J is TRBJ1-5; D is unresolved. This CDR3 contains 14 residues. Germline V CDR1 and CDR2: SGHVS, FNYEAQ. Here the CDR3 reads CASSLDVLGEPQNF. For the CDR3, the DNA is TGTGCCAGCAGCTTAGACGTCCTTGGGGAGCCCCAGAATTTT. The full variable domain, completed using reference TRBV7-6 and TRBJ1-5, is GAGVSQSPRYKVTKRGQDVALRCDPISGHVSLYWYRQALGQGPEFLTYFNYEAQQDKSGLPNDRFSAERPEGSISTLTIQRTEQRDSAMYRCASSLDVLGEPQNFGDGTRLSIL.

This clonotype was counted many times. This sequence joins TRBV27 and TRBJ2-2; D unresolved. Germline V lookup: CDR1 MNHEY, CDR2 SMNVEV (reference sequence). V was shortened by 3 bases and J by 7 bases, with 6 bases between the two germline ends. This CDR3 spans 12 amino acids. The CDR3 DNA reads TGTGCCAGCAGTTTTATAGGCGGGGAGCTGTTTTTT. It specifies CASSFIGGELFF.